This T cell receptor (beta chain) was documented in a study of T cells in Graves' hyperthyroidism and ophthalmopathy. Regarding the study as a whole: In simple terms, a model built on 13 V-J features told ophthalmopathy apart from stable hyperthyroidism.

Using RNA transcripts as the source, TCR beta CDR3 regions were amplified. A first-round RT-PCR of the TCR CDR3 used the HTBI primer set. TCRdb used MiXCR to reprocess the multiplex PCR reads, holding one entry per CDR3 protein. Seen here are hundreds of thousands of distinct CDR3 sequences, about 14% observed once, and the top ten hold approximately 12%. The CDR3 totals 15 residues. With 2 bases clipped from V and 5 bases from J, the junction kept 5 bases outside the gene matches. Germline loops: CDR1 LNHDA, CDR2 SQIVND (reference sequence). As concerns this clonotype: Its specificity is not known.

Cells are PBMCs isolated from about 10 ml of fresh blood. Material: blood. This chain links TRBV19 with TRBJ1-2, with TRBD1 identical over 10 bases. This receptor was identified in a woman in her fifties or sixties with Graves' ophthalmopathy. The CDR3, as DNA: TGTGCCAGTAGTATACCGGGACAGGGGCGGTATGGCTACACCTTC. This gives the protein CASSIPGQGRYGYTF.